These 14 T cell receptor beta chains were all obtained from the same sample, sequenced in a study of T cell changes during pregnancy in multiple sclerosis. This table comes from immunoSEQ multiplex PCR, and its TCRdb copy is limited to in-frame clones, with some not included. This sample has around 20,000 clones, with approximately 88% found just once. Here the sequenced sample was CD8+ T cells from peripheral blood mononuclear cells, taken after pregnancy. The receptor source for this set is a female donor in good health, enrolled as a control in a pregnancy study.

The genes are TRBV30 and TRBJ2-7; 9 nucleotides line up with TRBD1. This CDR3 comprises 14 residues. The V segment lost 5 bases and the J segment 5 bases; nucleotides outside the gene matches: 10. The germline CDR1 and CDR2 sequences are GTSNPN and SVGIG (reference sequence). The CDR3 DNA sequence: TGTGCCTGGCTTCCTCGGGACAGGGTCCACGAGCAGTACTTC. Its translation: CAWLPRDRVHEQYF.

This chain joins TRBV9 and TRBJ1-3, with 10 bases aligning to TRBD1. CDR3 length equals 17 residues. Germline CDR1 is SGDLS and CDR2 is YYNGEE. Trimming at V came to 0 bases and at J to 4 bases, leaving 7 bases not matched to a gene. CDR3: CASSVDGTGASGNTIYF. CDR3 bases: TGTGCCAGCAGCGTAGATGGGACAGGGGCTTCGGGAAACACCATATATTTT. Drawing the rest from reference TRBV9 and TRBJ1-3, the complete variable domain is DSGVTQTPKHLITATGQRVTLRCSPRSGDLSVYWYQQSLDQGLQFLIQYYNGEERAKGNILERFSAQQFPDLHSELNLSSLELGDSALYFCASSVDGTGASGNTIYFGEGSWLTVV.

The J gene is TRBJ1-6, the V gene TRBV6-5; 8 bases are a match to TRBD1. This CDR3 region has 15 residues. The junction had 3 bases not matched to a gene; V was cut back by 4 bases and J by 4 bases. The germline CDR1 and CDR2 sequences are MNHEY and SVGAGI. The CDR3 DNA is TGTGCCAGCAGTTGGGGGACAGGATATAATTCACCCCTCCACTTT. It codes for CASSWGTGYNSPLHF.

In this sample, this clone turned up once. The V and J genes are TRBV5-6 and TRBJ1-5, with D maybe TRBD1 (6 bases). Germline CDR1 is SGHDT and CDR2 is YYEEEE. This CDR3 contains 12 residues. V dropped 3 bases and J dropped 9 bases, with 10 bases sitting between them. DNA of the CDR3: TGTGCCAGCAGCTCACAGGGATGGCCCCAGCATTTT. As protein: CASSSQGWPQHF.

The chain recombines TRBV13 with TRBJ1-1; 7 bases agree with TRBD1. With V trimmed by 5 bases and J by 2 bases, 11 bases remained unmatched. Per the germline V gene, CDR1 is PRHDT and CDR2 is FYEKMQ (reference sequence). The CDR3 is 16 residues long. The CDR3 sequence is CASSIGTVYYNTEAFF. In DNA, the CDR3 is TGTGCCAGCAGCATCGGGACAGTATACTACAACACTGAAGCTTTCTTT.

The chain employs TRBV19 and TRBJ2-7; maybe TRBD2 (5 bases). Germline-derived CDR1 and CDR2 are LNHDA and SQIVND (reference sequence). The CDR3 is 13 residues long. V lost 7 bases and J lost 0, with 10 bases in between. The CDR3, as DNA: TGTGCCAGTAAGTTCGGGGACTCCTACGAGCAGTACTTC. The encoded protein is CASKFGDSYEQYF.

The chain couples TRBV5-6 to TRBJ2-1; 7 bases line up with TRBD1. With 0 bases clipped from V and 5 bases from J, the junction kept 5 bases outside the gene matches. The CDR3 extends over 15 amino acids. From germline, CDR1 is SGHDT and CDR2 YYEEEE. CDR3 sequence reads: CASSLGGGLDNEQFF. CDR3 bases: TGTGCCAGCAGCTTGGGAGGGGGCCTTGACAATGAGCAGTTCTTC.

This chain links TRBV4-3 with TRBJ2-7; 7 bases are shared with TRBD1. CDR3 length: 14 residues. The J segment lost 3 bases and the V segment lost 5 bases, leaving 7 bases of the junction unmatched. The germline gives CDR1 LGHNA, CDR2 YSLEER. CDR3 amino acids: CASSRRQGVYEQYF. CDR3 in DNA: TGCGCCAGCAGCAGACGACAGGGCGTCTACGAGCAGTACTTC.

This chain uses TRBV19 with TRBJ1-5; 7 bases are shared with TRBD1. This CDR3 spans 15 amino acids. V lost 6 bases, J lost 0 bases, and 5 bases stayed unmatched. CDR1 is LNHDA and CDR2 is SQIVND in the germline V gene (reference sequence). The CDR3 DNA reads as TGTGCCAGTAGCCCCGGGACAGTTAGCAATCAGCCCCAGCATTTT. Its protein is CASSPGTVSNQPQHF.

The rearrangement joins TRBV7-8 to TRBJ2-1; D might be TRBD1 (6 bases). This CDR3 has 16 residues. The V end was cut by 3 bases, the J end by 3 bases, with 15 bases between. CDR1 is SGHVS and CDR2 is FQNEAQ in the germline V gene. The CDR3 loop reads CASSFEQGFLYNEQFF. In DNA, the CDR3 is TGTGCCAGCAGCTTTGAACAGGGTTTCCTCTACAATGAGCAGTTCTTC.

The gene calls are TRBV11-3 and TRBJ2-1; 11 nucleotides agree with TRBD2. Germline-derived CDR1 and CDR2 are SGHNT and YENEEA. This CDR3 comprises 15 residues. V lost 3 bases, J lost 9 bases, and 7 bases stayed unmatched. The CDR3 is CASSFGLAGSGEQFF. CDR3 bases: TGTGCCAGCAGCTTTGGACTAGCGGGTTCTGGTGAGCAGTTCTTC.

The gene calls are TRBV4-3 and TRBJ1-1; D is perhaps TRBD1 (5 bases). Germline CDR1 and CDR2: LGHNA and YSLEER. V was shortened by 3 bases and J by 4 bases, with 12 bases between the two germline ends. The CDR3 is 14 residues long. CDR3 residues: CASSQGAGGTEAFF. The CDR3, as DNA: TGCGCCAGCAGCCAGGGAGCCGGGGGCACTGAAGCTTTCTTT.

The chain carries TRBV29-1 and TRBJ2-7; 7 bases match TRBD2. The germline V gene has CDR1 SQVTM and CDR2 ANQGSEA. The CDR3 consists of 12 residues. V shed 4 bases and J 5 bases; nucleotides not matched to a gene: 5. CDR3 sequence reads: CSVGGGGHEQYF. The CDR3 nucleotides are TGCAGCGTTGGGGGGGGTGGTCACGAGCAGTACTTC.

The rearrangement joins TRBV27 to TRBJ2-1, with D perhaps TRBD2 (5 bases). This CDR3 has 13 residues. Germline-derived CDR1 and CDR2 are MNHEY and SMNVEV (reference sequence). Trimming stripped 4 bases from V and 4 bases from J, with 8 bases between. The CDR3 reads CASSSRAYNEQFF. The CDR3 coding sequence is TGTGCCAGCAGTTCGAGGGCATACAATGAGCAGTTCTTC.